These 7 T cell receptor beta chains were sequenced from one sample in a study of shared clonotypes between healthy human individuals. The method was immunoSEQ multiplex PCR; TCRdb's version includes in-frame clones alone and lacks a portion of them. The sample includes over a million clones, roughly 96% of them seen just once. Sequenced material: naive CD4+ T cells sorted from blood. Indicated subset: CD45RA+ positively selected. The receptor set was obtained from a young man in good health.

Details on this clone: Other nucleotide sequences from this sample produce the same CDR3. The chain employs TRBV5-1 and TRBJ2-5; D is undetermined. Looked up from germline, CDR1 is SGHRS and CDR2 is YFSETQ. V lost 1 base to trimming and J lost 2 bases, with 9 bases between them. This CDR3 comprises 14 residues. CDR3 coding DNA: TGCGCCAGCAGCTTGATAGGGCAACAAGAGACCCAGTACTTC. Amino acids: CASSLIGQQETQYF.

The chain joins TRBV27 to TRBJ1-4, with a tentative D call TRBD1 (6 bases). This CDR3 region has 13 residues. V lost 7 bases and J 3 bases, leaving 9 bases between the germline ends. From germline, CDR1 is MNHEY and CDR2 SMNVEV (reference sequence). The CDR3 protein is CASKDRANEKLFF. CDR3 nucleotides: TGTGCCAGCAAGGACAGAGCTAATGAAAAACTGTTTTTT.

The V and J genes are TRBV4-1 and TRBJ1-2, with 7 positions matching TRBD1. The CDR3 extends over 15 amino acids. Germline V gene data show CDR1 as MGHRA and CDR2 as YSYEKL. The J segment lost 6 bases and the V segment lost 1 base, leaving 8 bases of the junction unmatched. The CDR3 region has the DNA TGCGCCAGCAGCCAAGTTCCGGGACAGAAGCATGGCTACACCTTC. It translates to CASSQVPGQKHGYTF.

The J gene is TRBJ2-1, the V gene TRBV4-1; 9 bases map to TRBD1. The CDR3 covers 17 residues. Trimming at V came to 2 bases and at J to 9 bases, leaving 14 bases not matched to a gene. Germline V gives CDR1 MGHRA, CDR2 YSYEKL. CDR3 region: CASSQSGWDRDLGEQFF. The CDR3 nucleotides read TGCGCCAGCAGCCAATCCGGTTGGGACAGGGATCTCGGTGAGCAGTTCTTC.

The chain recombines TRBV10-2 with TRBJ2-5, with 12 nucleotides matching TRBD2. The CDR3 is 17 residues long. V shed 4 bases, J shed 5 bases, and the junction held 11 bases outside the gene matches. Per the germline V gene, CDR1 is WSHSY and CDR2 is SAAADI. The CDR3 loop reads CASSATSGRPIRETQYF. CDR3 bases: TGCGCCAGCAGTGCTACTAGCGGGAGGCCTATCAGGGAGACCCAGTACTTC.

This chain links TRBV7-2 with TRBJ2-3; D remains ambiguous. The CDR3 has 13 residues. CDR1 SGHTA and CDR2 FQGNSA come from the germline V gene. Deletions cut 1 base from V and 4 bases from J, with 6 bases between. The CDR3 spells CASSLEPPDTQYF. The CDR3 coding sequence is TGTGCCAGCAGCTTAGAACCCCCAGATACGCAGTATTTT.

The chain carries TRBV5-4 and TRBJ2-1; TRBD2 matches 7 bases. J was trimmed by 6 bases and V by 6 bases; bases with no gene match: 12. This CDR3 comprises 15 residues. Per the germline V gene, CDR1 is SGHNT and CDR2 is YYREEE (reference sequence). CDR3 amino acids: CASTSQKTGGNEQFF. Here the CDR3 DNA reads TGTGCCAGCACCTCCCAGAAAACGGGAGGCAATGAGCAGTTCTTC.